The present T cell receptor (beta chain) was sequenced within a study of T cell responses to AZD1222 COVID-19 vaccine. Overall study results and limits: At 160-218 and 743-854, vaccine-associated CD4 TCRs were dominant, and they spanned spike.

The CDR3 has 14 amino acids. V shed 6 bases and J shed 7 bases, with 13 bases lying between them. The germline V gene has CDR1 ENHRY and CDR2 SYGVKD. TCRdb's copy holds only in-frame clones and misses some; the assay was immunoSEQ multiplex PCR. The table records about 100,000 clones, approximately 86% of them present only once. A remark on this clone: Its antigen is unknown.

The source was peripheral blood, collected on day 0 of AZD1222 vaccination. This TCR derives from an adult in good health. V gene TRBV10-3 combines with J gene TRBJ1-6, with D maybe TRBD1 (5 bases). The chain's CDR3 is CAIREDGDNSPLHF. CDR3 DNA sequence: TGTGCCATCAGGGAAGATGGGGACAATTCACCCCTCCACTTT.